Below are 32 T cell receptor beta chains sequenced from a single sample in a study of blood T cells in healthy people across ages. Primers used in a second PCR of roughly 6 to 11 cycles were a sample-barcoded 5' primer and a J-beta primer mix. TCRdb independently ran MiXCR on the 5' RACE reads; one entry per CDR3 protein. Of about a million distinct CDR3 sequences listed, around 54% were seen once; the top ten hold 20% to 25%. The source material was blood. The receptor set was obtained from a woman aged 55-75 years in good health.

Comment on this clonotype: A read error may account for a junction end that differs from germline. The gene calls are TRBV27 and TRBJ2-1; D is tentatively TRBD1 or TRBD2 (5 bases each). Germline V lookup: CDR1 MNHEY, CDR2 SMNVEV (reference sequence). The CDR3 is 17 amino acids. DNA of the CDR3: TGTGCCAGCAGTTTAGAGGGGTGGGGCAGGGCCTACAAGGAGCAGTTCTTC. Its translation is CASSLEGWGRAYKEQFF.

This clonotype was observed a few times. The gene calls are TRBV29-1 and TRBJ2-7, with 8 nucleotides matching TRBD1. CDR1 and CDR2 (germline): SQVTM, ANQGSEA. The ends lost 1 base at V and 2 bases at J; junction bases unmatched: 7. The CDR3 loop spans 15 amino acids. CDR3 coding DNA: TGCAGCGTTGAAGGGGGGGACAGGAGCCCCTACGAGCAGTACTTC. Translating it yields CSVEGGDRSPYEQYF.

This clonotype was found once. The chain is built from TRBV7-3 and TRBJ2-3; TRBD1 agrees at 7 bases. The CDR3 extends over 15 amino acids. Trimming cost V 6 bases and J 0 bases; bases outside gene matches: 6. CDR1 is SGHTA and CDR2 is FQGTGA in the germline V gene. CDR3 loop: CASSSGQTSTDTQYF. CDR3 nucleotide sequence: TGTGCCAGCAGTTCGGGACAGACCAGCACAGATACGCAGTATTTT.

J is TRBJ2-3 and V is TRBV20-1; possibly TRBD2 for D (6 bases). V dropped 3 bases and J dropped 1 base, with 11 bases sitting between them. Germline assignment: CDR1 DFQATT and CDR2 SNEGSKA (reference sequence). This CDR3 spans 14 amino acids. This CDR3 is CSASRGWGTDTQYF. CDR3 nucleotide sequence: TGCAGTGCTAGCCGGGGGTGGGGCACAGATACGCAGTATTTT.

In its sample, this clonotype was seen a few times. The CDR3 nucleotides are TGTGCCAGCACCCTTACCGCTCCCGCTGGGGCCAACGTCCTGACTTTC. Its protein product is CASTLTAPAGANVLTF. V gene TRBV7-9 combines with J gene TRBJ2-6; no definite D call. Per germline, CDR1 SEHNR and CDR2 FQNEAQ (reference sequence). The CDR3 length is 16 residues. The V gene lost 7 bases and the J gene lost 2 bases, with 15 bases spanning the gap.

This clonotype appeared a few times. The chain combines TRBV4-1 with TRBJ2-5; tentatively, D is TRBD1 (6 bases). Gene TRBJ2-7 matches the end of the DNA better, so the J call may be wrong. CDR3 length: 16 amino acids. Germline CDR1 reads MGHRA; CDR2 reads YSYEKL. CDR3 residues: CASSQAWGRGAYEQYF. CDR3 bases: TGCGCCAGCAGCCAAGCCTGGGGCAGGGGTGCCTACGAGCAGTACTTC.

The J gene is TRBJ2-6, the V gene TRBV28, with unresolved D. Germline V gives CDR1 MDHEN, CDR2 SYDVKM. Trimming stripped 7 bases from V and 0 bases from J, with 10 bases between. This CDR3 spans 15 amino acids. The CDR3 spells CASNTVSSGANVLTF. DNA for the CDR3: TGTGCCAGCAACACAGTAAGCTCTGGGGCCAACGTCCTGACTTTC.

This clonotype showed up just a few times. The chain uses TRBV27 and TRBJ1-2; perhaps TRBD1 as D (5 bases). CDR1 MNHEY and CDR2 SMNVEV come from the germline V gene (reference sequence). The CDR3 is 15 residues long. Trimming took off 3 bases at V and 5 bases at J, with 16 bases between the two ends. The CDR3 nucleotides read TGTGCCAGCAGTTTGGCCCCAACCGGGACGTATGGCTACACCTTC. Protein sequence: CASSLAPTGTYGYTF.

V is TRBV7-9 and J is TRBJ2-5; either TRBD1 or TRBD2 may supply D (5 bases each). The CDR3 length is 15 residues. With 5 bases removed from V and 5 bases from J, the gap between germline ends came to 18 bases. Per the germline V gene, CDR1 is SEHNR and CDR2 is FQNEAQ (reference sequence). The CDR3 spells CASSRRGGLPETQYF. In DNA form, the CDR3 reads TGTGCCAGCAGCCGGCGTGGGGGTCTCCCCGAGACCCAGTACTTC.

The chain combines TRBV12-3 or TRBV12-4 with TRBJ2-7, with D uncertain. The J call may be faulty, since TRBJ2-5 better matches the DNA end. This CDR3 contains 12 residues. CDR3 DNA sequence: TGTGCCAGCAGTTTTACGAGCGAGACCCAGTACTTC. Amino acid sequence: CASSFTSETQYF.

The CDR3 here is CASSPQSSGRSQETQYF. CDR3 DNA: TGTGCCAGCAGCCCCCAATCTAGCGGGAGGAGCCAAGAGACCCAGTACTTC. The J gene is TRBJ2-5, the V gene TRBV3-1, with 11 bases identical to TRBD2. CDR1 is LGHDT, CDR2 YNNKEL, per germline (reference sequence). This CDR3 has 17 residues. V lost 4 bases and J lost 1; bases outside the gene matches: 8.

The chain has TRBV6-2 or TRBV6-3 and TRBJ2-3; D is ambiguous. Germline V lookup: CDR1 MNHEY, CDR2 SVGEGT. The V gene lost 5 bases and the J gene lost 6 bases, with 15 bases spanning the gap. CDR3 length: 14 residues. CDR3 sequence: CASSLGRSRDTQYF. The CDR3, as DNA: TGTGCCAGCAGTCTCGGACGGAGTAGGGATACGCAGTATTTT.

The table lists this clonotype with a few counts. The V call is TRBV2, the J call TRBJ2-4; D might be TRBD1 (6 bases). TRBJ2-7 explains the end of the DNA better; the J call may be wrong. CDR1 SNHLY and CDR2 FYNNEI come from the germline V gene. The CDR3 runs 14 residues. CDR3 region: CASSAQGSTYEQYF. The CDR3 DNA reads TGTGCCAGCAGTGCCCAGGGGTCGACCTACGAGCAGTACTTC.

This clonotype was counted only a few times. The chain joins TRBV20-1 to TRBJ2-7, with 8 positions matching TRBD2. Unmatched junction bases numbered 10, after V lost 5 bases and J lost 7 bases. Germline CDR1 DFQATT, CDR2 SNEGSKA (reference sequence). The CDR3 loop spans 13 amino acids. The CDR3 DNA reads TGCAGTGCTCCCCTAGCGGGCGACAGTGAGCAGTACTTC. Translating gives CSAPLAGDSEQYF.

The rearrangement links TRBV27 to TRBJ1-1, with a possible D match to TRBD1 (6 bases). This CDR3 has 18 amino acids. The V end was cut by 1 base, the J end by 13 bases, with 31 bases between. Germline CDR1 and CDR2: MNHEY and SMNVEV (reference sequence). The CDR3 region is CASSLYIRDGSGGLEVFF. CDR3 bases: TGTGCCAGCAGTTTATATATAAGGGATGGTTCGGGGGGCCTAGAGGTTTTCTTT.

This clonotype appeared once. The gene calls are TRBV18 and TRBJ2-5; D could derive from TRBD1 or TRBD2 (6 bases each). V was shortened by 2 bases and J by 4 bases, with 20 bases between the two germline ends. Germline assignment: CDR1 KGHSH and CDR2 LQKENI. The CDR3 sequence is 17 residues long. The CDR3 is CASSPLLGGRGRETQYF. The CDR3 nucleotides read TGTGCCAGCTCACCATTACTGGGGGGCCGTGGGAGAGAGACCCAGTACTTC. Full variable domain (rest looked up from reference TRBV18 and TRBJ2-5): NAGVMQNPRHLVRRRGQEARLRCSPMKGHSHVYWYRQLPEEGLKFMVYLQKENIIDESGMPKERFSAEFPKEGPSILRIQQVVRGDSAAYFCASSPLLGGRGRETQYFGPGTRLLVL.

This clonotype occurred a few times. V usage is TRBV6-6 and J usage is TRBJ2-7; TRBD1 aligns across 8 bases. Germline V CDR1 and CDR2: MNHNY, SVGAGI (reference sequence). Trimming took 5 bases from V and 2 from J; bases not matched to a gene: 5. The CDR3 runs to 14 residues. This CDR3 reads CASSQDRAPYEQYF. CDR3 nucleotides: TGTGCCAGCAGTCAGGACAGGGCTCCCTACGAGCAGTACTTC.

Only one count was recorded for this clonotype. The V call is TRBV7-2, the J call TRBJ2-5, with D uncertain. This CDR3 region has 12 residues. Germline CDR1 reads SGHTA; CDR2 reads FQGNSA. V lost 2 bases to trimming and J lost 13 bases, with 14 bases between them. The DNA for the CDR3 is TGTGCCAGCAGCTTAAATCCCGGATTGGGGTACTTC. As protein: CASSLNPGLGYF.

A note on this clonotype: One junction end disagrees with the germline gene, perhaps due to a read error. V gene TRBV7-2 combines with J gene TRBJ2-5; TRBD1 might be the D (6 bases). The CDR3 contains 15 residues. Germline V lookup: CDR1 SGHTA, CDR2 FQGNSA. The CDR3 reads CASSLDRAYQETRYF. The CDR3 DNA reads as TGTGCCAGCAGCTTAGACAGGGCGTACCAAGAGACCCGGTACTTC.

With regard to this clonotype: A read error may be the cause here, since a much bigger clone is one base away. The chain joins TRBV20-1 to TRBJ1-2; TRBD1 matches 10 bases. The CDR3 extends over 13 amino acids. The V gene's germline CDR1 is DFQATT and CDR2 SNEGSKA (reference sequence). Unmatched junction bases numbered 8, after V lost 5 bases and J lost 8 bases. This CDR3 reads CSAARQGARGYTF. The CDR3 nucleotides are TGCAGTGCTGCTCGACAGGGGGCTAGAGGCTACACCTTC.

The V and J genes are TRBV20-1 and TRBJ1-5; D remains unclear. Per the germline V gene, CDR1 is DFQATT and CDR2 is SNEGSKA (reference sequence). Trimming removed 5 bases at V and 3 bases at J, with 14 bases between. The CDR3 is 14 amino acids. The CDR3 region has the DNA TGCAGTGCTTCGGCAAGGGTCCTCAATCAGCCCCAGCATTTT. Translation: CSASARVLNQPQHF.

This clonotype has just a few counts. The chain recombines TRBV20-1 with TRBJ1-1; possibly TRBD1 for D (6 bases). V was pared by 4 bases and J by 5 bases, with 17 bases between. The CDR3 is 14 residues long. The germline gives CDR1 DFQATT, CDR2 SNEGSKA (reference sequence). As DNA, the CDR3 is TGCAGTGCTACCCTGGACAGCCCGGGGACTGAAGCTTTCTTT. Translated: CSATLDSPGTEAFF.

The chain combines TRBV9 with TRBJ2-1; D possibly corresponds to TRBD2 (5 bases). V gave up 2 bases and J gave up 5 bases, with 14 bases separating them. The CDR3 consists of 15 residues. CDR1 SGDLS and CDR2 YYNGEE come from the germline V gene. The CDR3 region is CASSVGRGYNNEQFF. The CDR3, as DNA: TGTGCCAGCAGCGTCGGTCGGGGATATAACAATGAGCAGTTCTTC.

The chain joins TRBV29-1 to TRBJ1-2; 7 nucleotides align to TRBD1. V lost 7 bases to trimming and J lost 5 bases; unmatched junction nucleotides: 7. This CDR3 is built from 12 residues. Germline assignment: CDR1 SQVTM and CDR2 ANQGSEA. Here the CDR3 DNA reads TGCAGCGCCCCGACAGGGATTTATGGCTACACCTTC. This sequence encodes CSAPTGIYGYTF.

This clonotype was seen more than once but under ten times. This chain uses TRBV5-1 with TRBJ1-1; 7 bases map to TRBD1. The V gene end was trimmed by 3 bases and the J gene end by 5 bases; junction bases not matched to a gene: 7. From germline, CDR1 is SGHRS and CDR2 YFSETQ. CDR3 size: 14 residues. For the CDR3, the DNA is TGCGCCAGCAGCTCACTACAGGGGAATACTGAAGCTTTCTTT. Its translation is CASSSLQGNTEAFF.

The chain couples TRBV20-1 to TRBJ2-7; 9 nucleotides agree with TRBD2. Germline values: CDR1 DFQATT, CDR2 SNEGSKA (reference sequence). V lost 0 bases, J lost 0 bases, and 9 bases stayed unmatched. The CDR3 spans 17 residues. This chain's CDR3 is CSARDFRDSGSSYEQYF. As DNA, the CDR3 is TGCAGTGCTAGAGATTTCCGGGATAGCGGGAGCTCCTACGAGCAGTACTTC.

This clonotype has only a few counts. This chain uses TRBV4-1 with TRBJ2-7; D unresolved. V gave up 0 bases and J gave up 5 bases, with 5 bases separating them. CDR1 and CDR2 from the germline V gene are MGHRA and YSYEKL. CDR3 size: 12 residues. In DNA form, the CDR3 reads TGCGCCAGCAGCCAAGACGGGCACGAGCAGTACTTC. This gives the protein CASSQDGHEQYF.

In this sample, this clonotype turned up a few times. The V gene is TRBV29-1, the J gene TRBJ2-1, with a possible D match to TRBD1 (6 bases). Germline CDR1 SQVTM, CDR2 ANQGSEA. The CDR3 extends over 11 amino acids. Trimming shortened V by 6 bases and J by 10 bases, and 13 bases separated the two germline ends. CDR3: CSVPDRTEQFF. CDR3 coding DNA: TGCAGCGTCCCCGACAGGACCGAGCAGTTCTTC.

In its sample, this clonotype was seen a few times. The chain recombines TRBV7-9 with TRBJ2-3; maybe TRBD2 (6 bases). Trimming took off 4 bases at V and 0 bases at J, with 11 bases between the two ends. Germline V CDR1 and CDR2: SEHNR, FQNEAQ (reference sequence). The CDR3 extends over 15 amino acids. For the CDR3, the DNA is TGTGCCAGCAGCTGGTGGCGGGATAGCACAGATACGCAGTATTTT. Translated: CASSWWRDSTDTQYF. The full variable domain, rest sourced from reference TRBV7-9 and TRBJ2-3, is DTGVSQNPRHKITKRGQNVTFRCDPISEHNRLYWYRQTLGQGPEFLTYFQNEAQLEKSRLLSDRFSAERPKGSFSTLEIQRTEQGDSAMYLCASSWWRDSTDTQYFGPGTRLTVL.

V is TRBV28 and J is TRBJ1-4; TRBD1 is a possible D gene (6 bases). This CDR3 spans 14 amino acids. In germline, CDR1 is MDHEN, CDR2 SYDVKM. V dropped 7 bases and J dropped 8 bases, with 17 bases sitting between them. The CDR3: CASTGRRGVEKLFF. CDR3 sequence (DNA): TGTGCCAGCACCGGGAGGAGGGGGGTAGAAAAACTGTTTTTT.

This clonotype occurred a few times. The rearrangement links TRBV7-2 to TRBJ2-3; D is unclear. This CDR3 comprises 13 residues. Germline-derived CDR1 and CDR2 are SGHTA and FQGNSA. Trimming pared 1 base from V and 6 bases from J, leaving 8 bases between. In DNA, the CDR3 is TGTGCCAGCAGCTTAGGATTCGGGGATACGCAGTATTTT. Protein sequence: CASSLGFGDTQYF.

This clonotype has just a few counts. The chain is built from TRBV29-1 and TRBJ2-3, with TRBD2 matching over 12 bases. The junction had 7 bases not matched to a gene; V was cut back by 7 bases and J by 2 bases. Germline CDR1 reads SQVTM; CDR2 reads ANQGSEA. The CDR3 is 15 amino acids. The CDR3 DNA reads TGCAGCGCCCGGACTAGCGGGATTAACACAGATACGCAGTATTTT. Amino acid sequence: CSARTSGINTDTQYF.